This T cell receptor (beta chain) was sequenced during a study of cytotoxic CD8 clonotypes in ibrutinib-treated CLL. Background on the study: Researchers reported about a dozen relapsed/refractory and approximately 16 treatment-naive patients, fewer than 18 of them IGHV unmutated. Sample averages reached about 260,000 productive templates and over 85,000 productive rearrangements. Notes on the study in general: An increase in clonality occurred at ibrutinib response, followed by a return toward baseline at progression. Sampling times differed between sustained-remission and progressing patients.

The CDR3 spans 11 residues. CDR1 DFQATT and CDR2 SNEGSKA come from the germline V gene (reference sequence). The germline V and J ends were trimmed by 5 bases and 3 bases, with 8 bases remaining between them. This clone appeared a few times. The antigen is undetermined. Method: immunoSEQ multiplex PCR; TCRdb's copy keeps in-frame clones and lacks some. The top ten clones hold 11% of a sample with hundreds of thousands of clones, 60% to 80% of them seen once. This specimen was PBMCs, taken after 12 months of ibrutinib treatment. This receptor was taken from a human donor with chronic lymphocytic leukemia. The V and J genes are TRBV20-1 and TRBJ2-7, with a possible D match to TRBD1 (5 bases). In DNA, the CDR3 is TGCAGTGCTCCGGACAACTACGAGCAGTACTTC. Translating it yields CSAPDNYEQYF.